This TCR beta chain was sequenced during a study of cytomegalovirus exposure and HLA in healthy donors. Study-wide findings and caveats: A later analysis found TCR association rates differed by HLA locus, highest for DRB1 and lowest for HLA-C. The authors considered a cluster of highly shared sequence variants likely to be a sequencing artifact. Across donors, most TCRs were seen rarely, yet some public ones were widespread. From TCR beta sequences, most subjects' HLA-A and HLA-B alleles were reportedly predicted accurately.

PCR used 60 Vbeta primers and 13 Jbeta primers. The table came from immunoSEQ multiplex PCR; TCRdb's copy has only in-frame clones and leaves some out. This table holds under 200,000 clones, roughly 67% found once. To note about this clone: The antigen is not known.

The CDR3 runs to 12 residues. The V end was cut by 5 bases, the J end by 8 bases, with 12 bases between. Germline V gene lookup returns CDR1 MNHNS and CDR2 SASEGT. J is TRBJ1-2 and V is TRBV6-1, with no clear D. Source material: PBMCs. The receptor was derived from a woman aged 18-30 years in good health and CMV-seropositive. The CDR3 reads CASSPPGFGYTF. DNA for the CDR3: TGTGCCAGCAGTCCGCCAGGTTTCGGCTACACCTTC.